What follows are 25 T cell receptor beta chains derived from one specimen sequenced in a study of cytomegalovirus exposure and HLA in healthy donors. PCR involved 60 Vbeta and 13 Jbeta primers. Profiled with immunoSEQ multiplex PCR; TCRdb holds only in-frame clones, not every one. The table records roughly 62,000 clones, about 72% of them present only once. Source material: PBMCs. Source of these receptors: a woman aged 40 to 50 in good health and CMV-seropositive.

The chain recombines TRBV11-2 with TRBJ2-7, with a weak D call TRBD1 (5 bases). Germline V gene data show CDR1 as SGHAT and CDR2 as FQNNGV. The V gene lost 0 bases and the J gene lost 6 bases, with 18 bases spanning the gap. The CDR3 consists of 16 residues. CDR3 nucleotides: TGTGCCAGCAGCTTAGATCGAAGGGTATCCAGGGTCGAGCAGTACTTC. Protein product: CASSLDRRVSRVEQYF.

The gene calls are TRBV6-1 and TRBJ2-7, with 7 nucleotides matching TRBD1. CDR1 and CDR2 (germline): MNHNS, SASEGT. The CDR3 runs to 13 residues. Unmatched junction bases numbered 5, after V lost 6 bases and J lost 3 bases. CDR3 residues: CASSYRGDYEQYF. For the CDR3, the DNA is TGTGCCAGCAGCTACAGGGGTGACTACGAGCAGTACTTC.

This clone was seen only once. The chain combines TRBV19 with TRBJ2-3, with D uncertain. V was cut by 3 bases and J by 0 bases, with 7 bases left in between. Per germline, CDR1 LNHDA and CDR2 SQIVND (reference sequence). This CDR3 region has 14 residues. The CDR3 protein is CASSMLYSTDTQYF. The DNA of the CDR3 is TGTGCCAGTAGTATGCTCTATAGCACAGATACGCAGTATTTT.

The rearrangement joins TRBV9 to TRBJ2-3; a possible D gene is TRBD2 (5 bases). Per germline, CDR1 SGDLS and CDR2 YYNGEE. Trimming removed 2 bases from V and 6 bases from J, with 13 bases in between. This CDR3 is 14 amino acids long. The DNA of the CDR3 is TGTGCCAGCAGCGTCGGTGGGAGCATGGATACGCAGTATTTT. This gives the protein CASSVGGSMDTQYF.

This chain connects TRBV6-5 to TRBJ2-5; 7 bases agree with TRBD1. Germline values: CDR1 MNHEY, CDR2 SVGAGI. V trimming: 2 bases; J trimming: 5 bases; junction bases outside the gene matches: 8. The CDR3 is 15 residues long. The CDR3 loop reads CASSYRRGGGETQYF. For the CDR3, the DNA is TGTGCCAGCAGTTACCGTCGAGGGGGCGGGGAGACCCAGTACTTC.

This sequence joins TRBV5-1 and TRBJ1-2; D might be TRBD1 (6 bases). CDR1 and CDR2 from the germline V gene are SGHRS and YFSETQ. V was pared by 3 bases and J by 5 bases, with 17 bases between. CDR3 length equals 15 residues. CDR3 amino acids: CASSWGIGTSYGYTF. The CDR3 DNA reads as TGCGCCAGCAGCTGGGGGATAGGGACATCTTATGGCTACACCTTC.

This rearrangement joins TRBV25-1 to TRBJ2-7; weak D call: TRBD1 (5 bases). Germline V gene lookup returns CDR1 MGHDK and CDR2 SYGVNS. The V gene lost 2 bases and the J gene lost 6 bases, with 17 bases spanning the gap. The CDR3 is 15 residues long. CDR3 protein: CASSERGRARTEQYF. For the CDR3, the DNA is TGTGCCAGCAGTGAAAGAGGCAGGGCCCGTACCGAGCAGTACTTC.

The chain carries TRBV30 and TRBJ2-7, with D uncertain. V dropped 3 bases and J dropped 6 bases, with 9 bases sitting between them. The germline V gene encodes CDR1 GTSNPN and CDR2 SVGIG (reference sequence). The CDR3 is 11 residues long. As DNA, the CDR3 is TGTGCCTGGAGGTCACGCGTCGAGCAGTACTTC. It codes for CAWRSRVEQYF.

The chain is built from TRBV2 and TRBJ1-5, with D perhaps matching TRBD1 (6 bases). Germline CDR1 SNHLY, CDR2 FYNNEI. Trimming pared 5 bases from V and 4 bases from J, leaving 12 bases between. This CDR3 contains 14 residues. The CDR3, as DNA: TGTGCCAGCAGTCACGACAGGCTTAATCAGCCCCAGCATTTT. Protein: CASSHDRLNQPQHF.

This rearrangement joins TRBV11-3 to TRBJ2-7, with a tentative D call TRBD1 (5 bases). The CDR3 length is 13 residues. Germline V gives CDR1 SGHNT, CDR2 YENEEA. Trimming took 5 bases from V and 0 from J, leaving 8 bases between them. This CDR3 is CASSGRVSYEQYF. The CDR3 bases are TGTGCCAGCAGCGGCAGGGTCTCCTACGAGCAGTACTTC.

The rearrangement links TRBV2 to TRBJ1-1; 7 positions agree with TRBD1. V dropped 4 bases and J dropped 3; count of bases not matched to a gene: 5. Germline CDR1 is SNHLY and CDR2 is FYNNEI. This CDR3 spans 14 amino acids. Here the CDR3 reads CASSGGGADTEAFF. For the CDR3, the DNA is TGTGCCAGCAGTGGAGGGGGCGCGGACACTGAAGCTTTCTTT.

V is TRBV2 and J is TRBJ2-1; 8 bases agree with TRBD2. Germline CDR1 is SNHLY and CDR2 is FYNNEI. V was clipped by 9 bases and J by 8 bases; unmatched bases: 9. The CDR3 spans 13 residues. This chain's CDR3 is CASPGLGEDEQFF. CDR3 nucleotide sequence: TGTGCCAGTCCGGGACTAGGGGAGGATGAGCAGTTCTTC.

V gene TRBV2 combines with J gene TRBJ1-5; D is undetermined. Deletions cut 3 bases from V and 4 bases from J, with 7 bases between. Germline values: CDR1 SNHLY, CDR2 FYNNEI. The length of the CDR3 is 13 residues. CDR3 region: CASSDYLNQPQHF. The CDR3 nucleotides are TGTGCCAGCAGTGACTACCTGAATCAGCCCCAGCATTTT.

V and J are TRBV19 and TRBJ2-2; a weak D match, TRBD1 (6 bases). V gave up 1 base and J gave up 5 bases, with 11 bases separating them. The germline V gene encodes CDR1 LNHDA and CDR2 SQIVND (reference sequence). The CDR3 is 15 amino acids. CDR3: CASSIGTGWTGELFF. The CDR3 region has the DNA TGTGCCAGTAGTATAGGAACAGGGTGGACCGGGGAGCTGTTTTTT.

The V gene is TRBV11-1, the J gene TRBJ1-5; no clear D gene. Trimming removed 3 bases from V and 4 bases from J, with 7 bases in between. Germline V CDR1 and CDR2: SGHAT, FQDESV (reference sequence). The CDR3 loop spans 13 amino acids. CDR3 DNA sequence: TGTGCCAGCAGCTTGCAGCGGAATCAGCCCCAGCATTTT. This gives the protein CASSLQRNQPQHF.

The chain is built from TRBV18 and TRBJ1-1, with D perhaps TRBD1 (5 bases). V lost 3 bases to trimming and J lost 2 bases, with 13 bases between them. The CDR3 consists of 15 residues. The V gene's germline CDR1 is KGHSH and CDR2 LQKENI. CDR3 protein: CASSPGGSPNTEAFF. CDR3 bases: TGTGCCAGCTCACCTGGGGGGTCCCCTAACACTGAAGCTTTCTTT.

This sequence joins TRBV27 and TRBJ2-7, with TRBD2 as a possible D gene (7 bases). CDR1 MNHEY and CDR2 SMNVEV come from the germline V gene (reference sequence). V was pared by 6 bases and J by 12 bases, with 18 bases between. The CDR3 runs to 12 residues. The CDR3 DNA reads TGTGCCAGCAGCCCTCCCGGGGGGCAAATGTACTTC. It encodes CASSPPGGQMYF.

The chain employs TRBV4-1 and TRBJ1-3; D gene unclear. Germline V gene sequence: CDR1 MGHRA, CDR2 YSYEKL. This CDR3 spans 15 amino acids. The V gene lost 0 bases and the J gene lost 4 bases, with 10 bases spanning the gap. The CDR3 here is CASSQEPREGNTIYF. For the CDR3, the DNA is TGCGCCAGCAGCCAAGAACCCCGGGAAGGAAACACCATATATTTT.

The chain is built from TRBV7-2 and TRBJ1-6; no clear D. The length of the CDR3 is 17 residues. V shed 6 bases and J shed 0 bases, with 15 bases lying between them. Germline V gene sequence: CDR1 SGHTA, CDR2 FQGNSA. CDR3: CASRFPGGISYNSPLHF. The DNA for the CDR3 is TGTGCCAGCAGGTTCCCAGGAGGGATCTCCTATAATTCACCCCTCCACTTT.

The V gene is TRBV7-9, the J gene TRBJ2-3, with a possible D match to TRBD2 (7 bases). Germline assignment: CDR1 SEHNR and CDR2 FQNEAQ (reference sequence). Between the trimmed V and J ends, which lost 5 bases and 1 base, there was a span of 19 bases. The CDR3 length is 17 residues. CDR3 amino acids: CASSGTRGGDRTDTQYF. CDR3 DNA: TGTGCCAGCAGCGGAACGCGAGGGGGGGATCGCACAGATACGCAGTATTTT.

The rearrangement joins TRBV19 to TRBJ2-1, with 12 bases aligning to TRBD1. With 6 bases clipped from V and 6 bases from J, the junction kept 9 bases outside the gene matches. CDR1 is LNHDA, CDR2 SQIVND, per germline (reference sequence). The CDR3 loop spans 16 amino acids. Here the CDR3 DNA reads TGTGCCAGTAGGCCCGGGACAGGGGGCGTCGGCAATGAGCAGTTCTTC. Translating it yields CASRPGTGGVGNEQFF.

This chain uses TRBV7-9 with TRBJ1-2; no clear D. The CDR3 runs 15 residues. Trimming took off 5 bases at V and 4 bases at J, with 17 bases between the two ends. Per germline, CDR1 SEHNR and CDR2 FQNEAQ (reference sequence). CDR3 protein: CASSAQSSVGYGYTF. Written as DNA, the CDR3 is TGTGCCAGCAGCGCCCAATCGTCAGTTGGCTATGGCTACACCTTC.

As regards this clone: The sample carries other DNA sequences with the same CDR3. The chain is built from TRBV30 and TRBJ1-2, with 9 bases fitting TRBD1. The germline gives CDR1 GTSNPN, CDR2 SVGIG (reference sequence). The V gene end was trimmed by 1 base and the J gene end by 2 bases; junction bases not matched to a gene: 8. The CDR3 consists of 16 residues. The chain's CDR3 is CAWSAGQGGGNYGYTF. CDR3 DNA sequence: TGTGCCTGGAGTGCGGGACAGGGAGGTGGGAACTATGGCTACACCTTC.

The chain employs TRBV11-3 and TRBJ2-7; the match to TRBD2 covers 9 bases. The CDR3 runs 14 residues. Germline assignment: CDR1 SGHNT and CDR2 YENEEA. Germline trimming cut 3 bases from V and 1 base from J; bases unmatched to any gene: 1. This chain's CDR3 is CASSLSGGSYEQYF. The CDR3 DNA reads TGTGCCAGCAGCTTGAGCGGGGGGTCCTACGAGCAGTACTTC.

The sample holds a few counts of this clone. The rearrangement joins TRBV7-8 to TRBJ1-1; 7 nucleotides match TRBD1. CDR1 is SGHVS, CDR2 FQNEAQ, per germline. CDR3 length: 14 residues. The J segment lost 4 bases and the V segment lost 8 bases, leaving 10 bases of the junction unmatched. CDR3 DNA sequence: TGTGCCAGCGCGACAGGGCGAGGAGGCACTGAAGCTTTCTTT. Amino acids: CASATGRGGTEAFF.